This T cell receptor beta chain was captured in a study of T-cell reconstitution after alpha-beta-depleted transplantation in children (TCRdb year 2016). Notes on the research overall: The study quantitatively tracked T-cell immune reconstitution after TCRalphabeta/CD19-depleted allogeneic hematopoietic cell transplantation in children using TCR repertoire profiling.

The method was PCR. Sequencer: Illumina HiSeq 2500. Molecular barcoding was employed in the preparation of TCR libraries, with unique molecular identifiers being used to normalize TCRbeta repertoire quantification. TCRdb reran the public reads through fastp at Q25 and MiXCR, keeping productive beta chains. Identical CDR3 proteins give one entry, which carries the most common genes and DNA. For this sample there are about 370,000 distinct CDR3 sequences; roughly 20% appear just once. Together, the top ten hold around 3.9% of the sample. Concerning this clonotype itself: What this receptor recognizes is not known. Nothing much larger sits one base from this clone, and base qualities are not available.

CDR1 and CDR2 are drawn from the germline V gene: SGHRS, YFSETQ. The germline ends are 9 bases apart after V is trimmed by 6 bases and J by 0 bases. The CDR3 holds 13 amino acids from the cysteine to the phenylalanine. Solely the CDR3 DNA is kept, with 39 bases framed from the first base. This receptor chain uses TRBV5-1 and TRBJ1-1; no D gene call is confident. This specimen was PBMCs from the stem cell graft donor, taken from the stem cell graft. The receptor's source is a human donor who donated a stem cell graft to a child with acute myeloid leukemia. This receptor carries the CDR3 CASTPEMNTEAFF. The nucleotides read TGCGCCAGCACCCCAGAGATGAACACTGAAGCTTTCTTT.